The T cell receptor beta chain under discussion was sequenced for a study of blood T cell repertoires in COVID-19. About the study: The samples span acute and convalescent COVID-19 from the United States, Italy and Spain.

Some clones are missing from TCRdb's copy, which holds only in-frame ones; the method was immunoSEQ multiplex PCR. Found here are some 340,000 clones, 90% of them singletons; the top ten hold around 4.2%. Everyone who took part was roughly 18 to 89 years old, and they came from fewer than 25 US areas. All exposed participants met a person with COVID-19 within 2 weeks before entering the study. CDR3 length: 13 residues. The germline V gene has CDR1 LNHNV and CDR2 YYDKDF (reference sequence). Trimming took 0 bases from V and 7 from J, leaving 7 bases between them. The sample taken for sequencing was PBMCs or T cells enriched from blood (not recorded which). The chain joins TRBV15 to TRBJ1-5, with unresolved D. The sequence derives from a woman in her 30s who had been exposed to COVID-19. The CDR3 DNA reads TGTGCCACCAGCAGAGATGCAGTCCAGCCCCAGCATTTT. This encodes CATSRDAVQPQHF.